This T cell receptor (beta chain) is drawn from a study of T-cell memory formation after mild COVID-19. Turning to the study itself: In these data, TCR clusters were largely donor specific.

As regards this clonotype: No antigen is known for it.

The CDR3 consists of 15 residues. In germline, CDR1 is SGHKS, CDR2 YYEKEE (reference sequence). J gave up 6 bases and V 4 bases, and 8 bases lay outside the gene matches. Study results and caveats: Cross-reactive memory appears to have joined, as suggested by some responding clones showing up in pre-infection memory. Later expanders leaned CD4+, whereas day 15 to 85 contracting clones were balanced CD4/CD8.

It was 5'RACE with constant-segment primers that produced the TCR alpha and TCR beta cDNA libraries, which carried sample barcodes and UMIs. TCRdb analysed the 5' RACE reads with MiXCR anew, one entry per CDR3 protein. The sample contains 540,000 or so distinct CDR3 sequences, about a fifth of which appear only once. This TCR was recovered from an adult woman who had mild COVID-19 (a few samples of this study predate the infection). Cell type and time point are not known. The chain couples TRBV5-5 to TRBJ2-7; 12 nucleotides agree with TRBD2. Sequencing was carried out using PBMCs or a T cell subset sorted from them (not recorded which). The CDR3 sequence is CASSPRLAGDGEQYF. The CDR3 DNA is TGTGCCAGCAGCCCACGACTAGCGGGAGATGGCGAGCAGTACTTC.